This TCR beta chain was captured by sequencing in a study of blood T cell repertoires in COVID-19. The overall study: COVID-19 samples from acute and convalescent phases originated in the United States, Italy and Spain. T cells, B-cell-depleted T cells, or PBMCs supplied cDNA or gDNA.

Looked up from germline, CDR1 is LGHNA and CDR2 is YNFKEQ. V gave up 1 base and J gave up 3 bases; unmatched junction bases: 8. CDR3 length: 18 residues. As originally analysed: It was from reference gene primer amplification that nucleated cell counts were estimated. The table came from immunoSEQ multiplex PCR; TCRdb's copy has only in-frame clones and leaves some out. That table gives V, J and clone size, and the DNA gave D and trimming. The repertoire holds 240,000 or so clones, with over 65% as singletons. The chain is built from TRBV4-2 and TRBJ2-3; 12 nucleotides align to TRBD2. Sequencing was carried out using peripheral blood. The TCR was taken from a woman older than 75 with acute or convalescent COVID-19. The CDR3 is CASSQGLVTSGRTDTQYF. The CDR3 DNA reads TGTGCCAGCAGCCAAGGTCTGGTGACTAGCGGGAGAACAGATACGCAGTATTTT.